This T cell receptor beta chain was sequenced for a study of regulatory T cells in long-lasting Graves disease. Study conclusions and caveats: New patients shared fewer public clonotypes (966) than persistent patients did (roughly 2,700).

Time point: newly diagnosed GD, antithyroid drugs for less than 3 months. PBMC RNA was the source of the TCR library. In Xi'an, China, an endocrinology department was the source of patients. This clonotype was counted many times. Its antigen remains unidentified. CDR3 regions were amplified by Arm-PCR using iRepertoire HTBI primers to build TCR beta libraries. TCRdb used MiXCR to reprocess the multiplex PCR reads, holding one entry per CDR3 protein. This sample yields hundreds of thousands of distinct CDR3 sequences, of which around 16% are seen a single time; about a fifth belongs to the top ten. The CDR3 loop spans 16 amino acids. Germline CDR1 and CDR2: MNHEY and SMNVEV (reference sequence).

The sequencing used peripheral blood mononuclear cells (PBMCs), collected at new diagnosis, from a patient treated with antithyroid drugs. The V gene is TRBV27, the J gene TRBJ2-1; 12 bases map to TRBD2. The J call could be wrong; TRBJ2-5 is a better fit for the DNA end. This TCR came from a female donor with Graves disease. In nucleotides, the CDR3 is TGTGCCAGCAGTTTAATTCTAGCGGGAGGGCGAGAGACCCAGTACTTC. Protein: CASSLILAGGRETQYF.